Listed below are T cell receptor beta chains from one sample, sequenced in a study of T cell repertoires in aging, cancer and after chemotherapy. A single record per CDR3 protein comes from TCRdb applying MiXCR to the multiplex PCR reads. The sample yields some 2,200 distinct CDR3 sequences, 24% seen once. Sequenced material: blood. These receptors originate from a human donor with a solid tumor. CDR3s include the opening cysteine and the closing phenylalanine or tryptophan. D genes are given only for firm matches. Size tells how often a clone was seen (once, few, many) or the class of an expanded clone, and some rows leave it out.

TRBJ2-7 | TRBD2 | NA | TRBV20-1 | CSAPTGDSGAAYEQYF | TGCAGTGCCCCCACCGGGGATAGCGGGGCCGCCTACGAGCAGTACTTC
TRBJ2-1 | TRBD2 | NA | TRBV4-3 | CASSQLWTSGTYNEQFF | TGCGCCAGCAGCCAACTCTGGACTAGCGGTACCTACAATGAGCAGTTCTTC
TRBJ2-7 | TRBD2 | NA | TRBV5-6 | CASSLRTSGAANEQYF | TGCGCCAGCAGCTTGCGGACTAGCGGGGCTGCCAATGAGCAGTACTTC
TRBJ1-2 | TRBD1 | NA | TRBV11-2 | CASSSSGTGGHGYTF | TGTGCCAGCAGCTCTTCCGGGACAGGGGGCCATGGCTACACCTTC
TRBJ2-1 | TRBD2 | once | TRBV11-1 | CASSLGQREVIGNEQFF | TGTGCCAGCAGCTTAGGGCAGCGGGAAGTGATTGGCAATGAGCAGTTCTTC
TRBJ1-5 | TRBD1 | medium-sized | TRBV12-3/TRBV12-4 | CASSSDRENQPQHF | TGTGCCAGCAGCTCCGACAGGGAGAATCAGCCCCAGCATTTT
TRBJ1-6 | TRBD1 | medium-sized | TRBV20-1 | CSASRTGGGSPLHF | TGCAGTGCTAGCAGGACAGGGGGGGGTTCACCCCTCCACTTT
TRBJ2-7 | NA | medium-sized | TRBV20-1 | CSAQGRGYEQYF | TGCAGTGCCCAGGGACGTGGCTACGAGCAGTACTTC
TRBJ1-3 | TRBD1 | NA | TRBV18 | CASSPTGNSRSGNTIYF | TGTGCCAGCTCACCGACAGGGAACTCCCGCTCTGGAAACACCATATATTTT
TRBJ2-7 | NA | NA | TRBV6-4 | CASSYDGSSYEQYF | TGTGCCAGCAGTTACGACGGTAGCTCCTACGAGCAGTACTTC
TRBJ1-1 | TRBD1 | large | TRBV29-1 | CSVDRGLVTEAFF | TGCAGCGTTGACAGGGGGTTGGTAACTGAAGCTTTCTTT
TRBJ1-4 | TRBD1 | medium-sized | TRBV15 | CATSRDLQGIINEKLFF | TGTGCCACCAGCAGAGATTTACAGGGGATAATTAATGAAAAACTGTTTTTT
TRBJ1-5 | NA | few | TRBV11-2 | CASSSSGNQPQHF | TGTGCCAGCAGCTCTTCGGGCAATCAGCCCCAGCATTTT
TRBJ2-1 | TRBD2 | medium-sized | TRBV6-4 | CASSSTSGGNEQFF | TGTGCCAGCAGCTCGACTAGCGGGGGTAATGAGCAGTTCTTC
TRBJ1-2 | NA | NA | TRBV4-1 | CASSQKPLDRTYGYTF | TGCGCCAGCAGCCAAAAACCCCTCGACAGAACCTATGGCTACACCTTC
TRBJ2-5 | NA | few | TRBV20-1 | CSIDLGGETQYF | TGCAGTATCGATCTGGGGGGAGAGACCCAGTACTTC
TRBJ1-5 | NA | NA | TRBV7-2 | CASSLGETNQPQHF | TGTGCCAGCAGTTTAGGGGAAACCAATCAGCCCCAGCATTTT
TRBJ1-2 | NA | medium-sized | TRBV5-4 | CASRGGADVGYTF | TGTGCCAGCCGGGGGGGCGCAGACGTGGGCTACACCTTC
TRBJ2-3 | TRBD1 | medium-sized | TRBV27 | CASGYRGTSLKSTDTQYF | TGTGCCAGCGGATACAGGGGGACCTCTCTCAAAAGCACAGATACGCAGTATTTT
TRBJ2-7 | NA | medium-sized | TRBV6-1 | CASGLDRSYEQYF | TGTGCCAGCGGCTTAGACAGGAGCTACGAGCAGTACTTC
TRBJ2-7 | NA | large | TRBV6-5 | CASSYDDEQYF | TGTGCCAGCAGTTACGACGATGAGCAGTACTTC
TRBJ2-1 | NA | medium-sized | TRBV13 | CASSFGGNEQFF | TGTGCCAGCAGCTTCGGAGGAAATGAGCAGTTCTTC
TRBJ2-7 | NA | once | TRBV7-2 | CASSFPRQASRPPTYEQYF | TGTGCCAGCAGCTTTCCTCGACAAGCCTCCCGACCACCCACCTACGAGCAGTACTTC
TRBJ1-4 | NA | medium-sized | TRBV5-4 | CASSLGAVDEKLFF | TGTGCCAGCAGCTTGGGGGCGGTTGATGAAAAACTGTTTTTT
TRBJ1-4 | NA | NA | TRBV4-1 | CASSQAPIRGVNEKLFF | TGCGCCAGCAGCCAAGCTCCAATCCGGGGGGTGAATGAAAAACTGTTTTTT
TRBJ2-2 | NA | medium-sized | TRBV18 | CASSQVTNTGELFF | TGTGCCAGCTCACAGGTTACAAACACCGGGGAGCTGTTTTTT
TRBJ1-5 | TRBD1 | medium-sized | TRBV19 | CASGQGNQPQHF | TGTGCCAGTGGACAGGGGAATCAGCCCCAGCATTTT
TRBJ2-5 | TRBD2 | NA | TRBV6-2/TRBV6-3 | CASSEAAGGRGTQYF | TGTGCCAGCAGTGAAGCGGCGGGGGGCCGGGGGACCCAGTACTTC
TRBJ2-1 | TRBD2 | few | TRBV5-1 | CASSPGLAGGNNEQFF | TGCGCCAGCAGCCCGGGACTAGCGGGGGGAAACAATGAGCAGTTCTTC
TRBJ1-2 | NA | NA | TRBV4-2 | CASSQTDSLYGYTF | TGTGCCAGCAGCCAAACGGACAGCCTTTATGGCTACACCTTC
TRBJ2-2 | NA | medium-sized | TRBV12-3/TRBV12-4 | CASSETYNTGELFF | TGTGCCAGCAGTGAAACTTATAACACCGGGGAGCTGTTTTTT
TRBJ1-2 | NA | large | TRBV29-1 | CSVAHANNYGYTF | TGCAGCGTTGCCCACGCAAATAACTATGGCTACACCTTC
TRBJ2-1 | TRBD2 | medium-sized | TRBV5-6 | CASSFRLAGRGGEQFF | TGTGCCAGCAGCTTTAGACTAGCGGGGAGAGGAGGTGAGCAGTTCTTC
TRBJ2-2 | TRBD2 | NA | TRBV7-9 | CASSPPSAGGGTGELFF | TGTGCCAGCAGCCCCCCAAGCGCGGGGGGAGGTACCGGGGAGCTGTTTTTT
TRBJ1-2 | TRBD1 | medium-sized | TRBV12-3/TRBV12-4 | CASSQDRGLYGYTF | TGTGCCAGCAGTCAGGACAGGGGTCTCTATGGCTACACCTTC
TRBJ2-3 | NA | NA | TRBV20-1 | CSASGVPAADTQYF | TGCAGTGCCTCCGGGGTCCCTGCCGCGGATACGCAGTATTTT
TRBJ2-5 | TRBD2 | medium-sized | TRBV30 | CAWSGGANQETQYF | TGTGCCTGGAGCGGGGGGGCTAACCAAGAGACCCAGTACTTC
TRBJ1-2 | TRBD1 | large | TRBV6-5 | CAVFNRGRDYGYTF | TGTGCCGTATTCAACAGGGGGCGAGACTATGGCTACACCTTC
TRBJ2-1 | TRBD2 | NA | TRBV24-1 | CATTNSGGYNEQFF | TGTGCCACCACCAATAGCGGGGGTTACAATGAGCAGTTCTTC
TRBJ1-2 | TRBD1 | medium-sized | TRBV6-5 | CASSRQGTSYGYTF | TGTGCCAGCAGTAGACAGGGTACCTCTTATGGCTACACCTTC
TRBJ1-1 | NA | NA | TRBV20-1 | CSARPPDRNTEAFF | TGCAGTGCTAGACCCCCGGACAGGAACACTGAAGCTTTCTTT
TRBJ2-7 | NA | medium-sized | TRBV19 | CASSIGYEQYF | TGTGCCAGTAGTATAGGATACGAGCAGTACTTC
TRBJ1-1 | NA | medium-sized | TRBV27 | CASSPNRATEAFF | TGTGCCAGCAGTCCAAACAGGGCCACTGAAGCTTTCTTT
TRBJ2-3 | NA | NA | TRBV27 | CASSLGPRGGALLADTQYF | TGTGCCAGCAGTTTGGGTCCCAGGGGGGGGGCCCTCCTCGCAGATACGCAGTATTTT
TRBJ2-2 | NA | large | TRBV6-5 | CASSPSGYTGELFF | TGTGCCAGCAGTCCCTCAGGGTACACCGGGGAGCTGTTTTTT
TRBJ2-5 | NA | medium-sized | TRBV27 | CASSLGPRGGETQYF | TGTGCCAGCAGTTTGGGTCCCAGGGGGGGGGAGACCCAGTACTTC
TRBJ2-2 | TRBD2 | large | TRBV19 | CASSLGGSYTGELFF | TGTGCCAGTAGTTTGGGGGGGAGTTACACCGGGGAGCTGTTTTTT
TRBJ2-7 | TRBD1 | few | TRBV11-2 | CASSLGLGGLSYEQYF | TGTGCCAGCAGCTTAGGGCTAGGGGGCTTATCCTACGAGCAGTACTTC
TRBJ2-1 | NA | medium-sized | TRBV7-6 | CASSPFQERYNEQFF | TGTGCCAGCAGCCCGTTCCAGGAGCGATACAATGAGCAGTTCTTC
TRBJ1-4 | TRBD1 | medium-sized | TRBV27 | CASMDRGREKLFF | TGTGCCAGCATGGACAGGGGGCGGGAAAAACTGTTTTTT
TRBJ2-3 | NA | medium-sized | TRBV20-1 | CSALGGGPGDTQYF | TGCAGTGCTTTGGGCGGGGGCCCCGGAGATACGCAGTATTTT
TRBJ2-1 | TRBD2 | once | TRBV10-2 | CASSESGGADEQFF | TGCGCCAGCAGTGAAAGCGGGGGGGCCGACGAGCAGTTCTTC
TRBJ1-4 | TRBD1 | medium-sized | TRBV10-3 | CAIRAGTGNEKLFF | TGTGCCATCAGAGCCGGGACAGGGAATGAAAAACTGTTTTTT
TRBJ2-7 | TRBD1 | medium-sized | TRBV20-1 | CSARTGLAYEQYF | TGCAGTGCTAGGACAGGGTTGGCCTACGAGCAGTACTTC
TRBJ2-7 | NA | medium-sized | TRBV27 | CASSPNYLGSSYEQYF | TGTGCCAGCAGCCCAAACTACCTGGGGAGCTCCTACGAGCAGTACTTC